The 30 T cell receptor beta chains below were found in one sample sequenced in a study of cytomegalovirus exposure and HLA in healthy donors. Use of 60 Vbeta and 13 Jbeta primers characterized the PCR. Method: immunoSEQ multiplex PCR; TCRdb's copy keeps in-frame clones and lacks some. The sample consists of approximately 180,000 clones, around 80% of them appearing once. Sequences were obtained from PBMCs. The receptors were sampled from a woman between 45 and 60 years old in good health and CMV-seropositive.

The chain has TRBV27 and TRBJ2-5; TRBD2 matches 11 bases. This CDR3 has 14 amino acids. V lost 7 bases and J lost 1; bases outside the gene matches: 2. Germline V CDR1 and CDR2: MNHEY, SMNVEV (reference sequence). DNA for the CDR3: TGTGCCAGCAAGGGGACTAGCGGCCAAGAGACCCAGTACTTC. This codes for CASKGTSGQETQYF.

This clone showed up just a few times. The chain couples TRBV2 to TRBJ2-1; D unclear. Trimming shortened V by 0 bases and J by 4 bases, and 10 bases separated the two germline ends. CDR3 length: 15 residues. CDR1 and CDR2 from the germline V gene are SNHLY and FYNNEI. The CDR3 DNA sequence: TGTGCCAGCAGTGAAGCGCTTTGGCAGTACAATGAGCAGTTCTTC. This encodes CASSEALWQYNEQFF.

The V gene is TRBV27, the J gene TRBJ2-2, with 8 bases that match TRBD1. The ends lost 2 bases at V and 1 base at J; junction bases unmatched: 0. The CDR3 is 15 amino acids. CDR1 and CDR2 (germline): MNHEY, SMNVEV (reference sequence). In DNA form, the CDR3 reads TGTGCCAGCAGTTTAGGACAGGGGAACACCGGGGAGCTGTTTTTT. Translation: CASSLGQGNTGELFF.

To note about this clone: The junction shows a germline mismatch at one end, possibly a read error. V and J are TRBV6-1 and TRBJ2-7; 11 bases map to TRBD1. Germline V lookup: CDR1 MNHNS, CDR2 SASEGT. The CDR3 has 13 amino acids. CDR3 bases: TGTGCCAGCACCCTAATGGGGGGACAGGGGGGTAGCTTC. Translation: CASTLMGGQGGSF.

The rearrangement joins TRBV6-1 to TRBJ1-5; D might be TRBD1 (6 bases). Germline CDR1 and CDR2: MNHNS and SASEGT. V lost 4 bases and J lost 5, with 9 bases in between. CDR3 length: 13 amino acids. CDR3 sequence reads: CASSVHRDQPQHF. CDR3 DNA sequence: TGTGCCAGCAGTGTCCACAGGGATCAGCCCCAGCATTTT.

The chain uses TRBV5-5 and TRBJ2-1; 8 positions match TRBD1. Trimming took 2 bases from V and 16 from J; bases not matched to a gene: 5. CDR1 and CDR2 (germline): SGHKS, YYEKEE (reference sequence). This CDR3 comprises 11 residues. The CDR3 spells CASSLGTGVFF. The CDR3 coding sequence is TGTGCCAGCAGCTTAGGGACAGGTGTATTCTTC.

The chain has TRBV7-8 and TRBJ2-2; D is ambiguous. V shed 5 bases and J shed 1 base, with 11 bases lying between them. The CDR3 totals 15 residues. Germline V gene sequence: CDR1 SGHVS, CDR2 FQNEAQ. CDR3 nucleotides: TGTGCCAGCAGCACCTACTCCCGGAACACCGGGGAGCTGTTTTTT. Protein sequence: CASSTYSRNTGELFF.

The rearrangement joins TRBV13 to TRBJ1-6, with D possibly TRBD1 on 5 matching bases. CDR3 length equals 14 residues. Trimming stripped 2 bases from V and 7 bases from J, with 9 bases between. Germline CDR1 is PRHDT and CDR2 is FYEKMQ (reference sequence). The CDR3 bases are TGTGCCAGCAGCTTACCAGGGTTCAATTCACCCCTCCACTTT. The encoded protein is CASSLPGFNSPLHF. The complete variable domain, with remaining parts taken from reference TRBV13 and TRBJ1-6, reads AAGVIQSPRHLIKEKRETATLKCYPIPRHDTVYWYQQGPGQDPQFLISFYEKMQSDKGSIPDRFSAQQFSDYHSELNMSSLELGDSALYFCASSLPGFNSPLHFGNGTRLTVT.

The rearrangement joins TRBV19 to TRBJ1-2; D gene uncertain. The germline V gene encodes CDR1 LNHDA and CDR2 SQIVND (reference sequence). The ends were cut back, 3 bases at V and 7 bases at J, with 15 bases in the middle. The CDR3 extends over 14 amino acids. CDR3 region: CASSMRGMASGYTF. In DNA form, the CDR3 reads TGTGCCAGTAGTATGAGAGGAATGGCTAGTGGCTACACCTTC.

The chain carries TRBV19 and TRBJ1-2, with TRBD1 matching over 7 bases. From germline, CDR1 is LNHDA and CDR2 SQIVND (reference sequence). CDR3 size: 15 residues. V lost 4 bases, J lost 2 bases, and 7 bases stayed unmatched. CDR3 region: CASSTSGQLNYGYTF. The DNA for the CDR3 is TGTGCCAGTAGTACCTCGGGACAGCTAAACTATGGCTACACCTTC.

A single count supports this clone. This chain connects TRBV10-1 to TRBJ2-5, with 11 bases fitting TRBD1. The J call may be faulty, since TRBJ2-7 better matches the DNA end. CDR1 is WNHNN and CDR2 is SYGVQD in the germline V gene (reference sequence). The CDR3 runs to 14 residues. In DNA, the CDR3 is TGCGCCAGCACTCCGGGACAGGGGGGTTCCGAGCAGTACTTC. It specifies CASTPGQGGSEQYF.

The chain links TRBV6-6 to TRBJ1-1, with 10 positions matching TRBD1. The CDR3 has 14 residues. The V and J ends lost 6 bases and 6 bases, in that order; junction bases with no gene match: 7. CDR1 is MNHNY, CDR2 SVGAGI, per germline (reference sequence). CDR3 sequence (DNA): TGTGCCAGCAGCCTTGGGACAGGGGTCTCTGAAGCTTTCTTT. Translated, it gives CASSLGTGVSEAFF.

This chain connects TRBV7-3 to TRBJ1-1; the match to TRBD1 covers 7 bases. The V gene end was trimmed by 1 base and the J gene end by 8 bases; junction bases not matched to a gene: 10. CDR1 and CDR2 (germline): SGHTA, FQGTGA. The CDR3 runs 15 residues. CDR3 loop: CASSLNRDSFGEAFF. CDR3 in DNA: TGTGCCAGCAGCTTAAACCGGGACAGCTTTGGCGAAGCTTTCTTT.

The chain combines TRBV5-6 with TRBJ2-5; 12 bases fit TRBD2. Trimming cost V 0 bases and J 12 bases; bases outside gene matches: 15. CDR1 is SGHDT, CDR2 YYEEEE, per germline. This CDR3 is built from 17 residues. CDR3 DNA sequence: TGTGCCAGCAGCTTGGAACTAGGGGGACTAGCGGGCCTCCGTGAGTACTTC. It codes for CASSLELGGLAGLREYF.

The sample holds one count of this clone. The chain is built from TRBV6-6 and TRBJ2-5; 9 bases fit TRBD2. CDR3 size: 16 residues. Germline V CDR1 and CDR2: MNHNY, SVGAGI (reference sequence). J gave up 4 bases and V 0 bases, and 6 bases lay outside the gene matches. CDR3 in DNA: TGTGCCAGCAGTTACTCGGGAGCGGGGGGCCTAGAGACCCAGTACTTC. It specifies CASSYSGAGGLETQYF.

This clone was seen only once. The chain carries TRBV11-2 and TRBJ1-4; 9 nucleotides agree with TRBD1. Unmatched junction bases numbered 6, after V lost 5 bases and J lost 5 bases. In germline, CDR1 is SGHAT, CDR2 FQNNGV. CDR3 length: 15 amino acids. CDR3 nucleotide sequence: TGTGCCAGCAGCGCCTACAGGGGGCGGAATGAAAAACTGTTTTTT. Amino acids: CASSAYRGRNEKLFF. Full variable domain (remainder filled in from reference TRBV11-2 and TRBJ1-4): EAGVAQSPRYKIIEKRQSVAFWCNPISGHATLYWYQQILGQGPKLLIQFQNNGVVDDSQLPKDRFSAERLKGVDSTLKIQPAKLEDSAVYLCASSAYRGRNEKLFFGSGTQLSVL.

The sample holds a few counts of this clone. The chain combines TRBV4-1 with TRBJ1-2; TRBD1 aligns across 7 bases. The V segment lost 0 bases and the J segment 0 bases; nucleotides outside the gene matches: 7. CDR3 length equals 17 residues. The germline CDR1 and CDR2 sequences are MGHRA and YSYEKL. The CDR3 here is CASSQDPGGAANYGYTF. The DNA of the CDR3 is TGCGCCAGCAGCCAAGATCCAGGGGGAGCAGCTAACTATGGCTACACCTTC.

This chain joins TRBV19 and TRBJ2-6, with D tentatively TRBD1 (6 bases). CDR1 and CDR2 from the germline V gene are LNHDA and SQIVND (reference sequence). CDR3 size: 18 residues. V dropped 5 bases and J dropped 1 base, with 18 bases sitting between them. The CDR3 DNA reads TGTGCCAGTAGTCTCCGTCGCCAGGGGACATCTGGGGCCAACGTCCTGACTTTC. Protein product: CASSLRRQGTSGANVLTF.

This chain links TRBV4-1 with TRBJ1-4, with D possibly being TRBD1 (5 bases). The ends were cut back, 1 base at V and 5 bases at J, with 14 bases in the middle. Germline V gene data show CDR1 as MGHRA and CDR2 as YSYEKL. The length of the CDR3 is 16 residues. This chain's CDR3 is CASSQVLSRANEKLFF. The DNA for the CDR3 is TGCGCCAGCAGCCAAGTGTTGAGCAGGGCGAATGAAAAACTGTTTTTT.

This clone was detected only once. Other DNA sequences from this sample encode an identical CDR3 as well. This rearrangement joins TRBV2 to TRBJ2-7; D remains unclear. The V end lost 6 bases, the J end lost 4 bases, and 7 bases lay between the germline ends. The CDR3 runs to 11 residues. Germline assignment: CDR1 SNHLY and CDR2 FYNNEI. CDR3 loop: CASRRGYEQYF. CDR3 in DNA: TGTGCCAGCAGGAGAGGATACGAGCAGTACTTC.

The J gene is TRBJ1-6, the V gene TRBV21-1; the DNA was not used to check the table's D call, TRBD1. TRBV21-1 represents a pseudogene. The CDR3 is made up of 18 amino acids. CDR3 in DNA: TGTGCCAGCACCGAGAATGTGGGACAGGGGTGCCGTAATTCACCCCTCCACTTT. Encoded protein: CASTENVGQGCRNSPLHF.

CDR3 sequence (DNA): TGCGCCAGCAGCTTCCTTAGCGGGGGGGCTCGAGAGACCCAGTACTTC. Translation: CASSFLSGGARETQYF. The rearrangement uses TRBV5-1 and TRBJ2-5, with 11 bases that match TRBD2. CDR1 SGHRS and CDR2 YFSETQ come from the germline V gene. The ends lost 2 bases at V and 4 bases at J; junction bases unmatched: 7. This CDR3 has 16 amino acids.

The chain carries TRBV7-9 and TRBJ2-3; 8 bases are a match to TRBD2. CDR3 length: 14 residues. CDR1 and CDR2 from the germline V gene are SEHNR and FQNEAQ (reference sequence). Losses at the gene ends were 6 bases for V and 5 bases for J; bases not matched to a gene: 7. In nucleotides, the CDR3 is TGTGCCAGCAGTTGGACGGGGGGGCAAGATACGCAGTATTTT. Residues: CASSWTGGQDTQYF.

The rearrangement joins TRBV7-9 to TRBJ1-1; TRBD1 might be the D (6 bases). Germline values: CDR1 SEHNR, CDR2 FQNEAQ (reference sequence). V shed 4 bases and J shed 5 bases, with 8 bases lying between them. This CDR3 region has 12 residues. CDR3 bases: TGTGCCAGCAGCTACGACAGGACTGAAGCTTTCTTT. It is translated as CASSYDRTEAFF.

The rearrangement uses TRBV18 and TRBJ2-3, with 8 bases identical to TRBD1. This CDR3 has 16 residues. V trimming: 6 bases; J trimming: 3 bases; junction bases outside the gene matches: 11. Germline CDR1 and CDR2: KGHSH and LQKENI. The CDR3 protein is CASSAESGQETDTQYF. Here the CDR3 DNA reads TGTGCCAGCTCGGCAGAATCGGGACAGGAGACAGATACGCAGTATTTT.

The rearrangement links TRBV14 to TRBJ1-1; no definite D call. V lost 4 bases and J lost 7, with 19 bases in between. Germline V gene sequence: CDR1 SGHDN, CDR2 FVKESK. This CDR3 has 15 residues. CDR3 sequence reads: CASSPRTGGLVEAFF. CDR3 sequence (DNA): TGTGCCAGCAGCCCAAGAACGGGTGGTTTAGTTGAAGCTTTCTTT. The whole variable domain, filled in from reference TRBV14 and TRBJ1-1, reads EAGVTQFPSHSVIEKGQTVTLRCDPISGHDNLYWYRRVMGKEIKFLLHFVKESKQDESGMPNNRFLAERTGGTYSTLKVQPAELEDSGVYFCASSPRTGGLVEAFFGQGTRLTVV.

This clone was found a few times. The genes are TRBV19 and TRBJ1-5, with 8 bases fitting TRBD1. Germline values: CDR1 LNHDA, CDR2 SQIVND (reference sequence). The V segment lost 5 bases and the J segment 4 bases; nucleotides outside the gene matches: 13. This CDR3 has 17 residues. The CDR3 coding sequence is TGTGCCAGTAGTCCCCGGACAGGGCGAAGGAGAAATCAGCCCCAGCATTTT. Translated, it gives CASSPRTGRRRNQPQHF.

Only a few counts were recorded for this clone. The chain carries TRBV4-2 and TRBJ2-7; 16 nucleotides agree with TRBD2. The CDR3 is 18 amino acids. The V gene's germline CDR1 is LGHNA and CDR2 YNFKEQ. Losses at the gene ends were 4 bases for V and 0 bases for J; bases not matched to a gene: 6. CDR3 loop: CASSPGLAGGPSSYEQYF. In DNA form, the CDR3 reads TGTGCCAGCAGCCCGGGACTAGCGGGGGGGCCGAGCTCCTACGAGCAGTACTTC.

The J gene is TRBJ1-1, the V gene TRBV5-1, with D perhaps matching TRBD1 (6 bases). The CDR3 contains 18 residues. Germline assignment: CDR1 SGHRS and CDR2 YFSETQ. Trimming cost V 4 bases and J 1 base, with 23 bases left between them. The CDR3 spells CASSPLGGGVKSNTEAFF. The CDR3 coding sequence is TGCGCCAGCAGCCCACTAGGAGGGGGGGTTAAGTCGAACACTGAAGCTTTCTTT.

This chain uses TRBV11-2 with TRBJ2-3; TRBD2 matches at 8 bases. This CDR3 contains 15 residues. V gave up 6 bases and J gave up 6 bases; unmatched junction bases: 11. CDR1 SGHAT and CDR2 FQNNGV come from the germline V gene. CDR3 in amino acids: CASSSLGLVSDTQYF. CDR3 sequence (DNA): TGTGCCAGCAGTTCTCTGGGACTAGTTTCGGATACGCAGTATTTT.